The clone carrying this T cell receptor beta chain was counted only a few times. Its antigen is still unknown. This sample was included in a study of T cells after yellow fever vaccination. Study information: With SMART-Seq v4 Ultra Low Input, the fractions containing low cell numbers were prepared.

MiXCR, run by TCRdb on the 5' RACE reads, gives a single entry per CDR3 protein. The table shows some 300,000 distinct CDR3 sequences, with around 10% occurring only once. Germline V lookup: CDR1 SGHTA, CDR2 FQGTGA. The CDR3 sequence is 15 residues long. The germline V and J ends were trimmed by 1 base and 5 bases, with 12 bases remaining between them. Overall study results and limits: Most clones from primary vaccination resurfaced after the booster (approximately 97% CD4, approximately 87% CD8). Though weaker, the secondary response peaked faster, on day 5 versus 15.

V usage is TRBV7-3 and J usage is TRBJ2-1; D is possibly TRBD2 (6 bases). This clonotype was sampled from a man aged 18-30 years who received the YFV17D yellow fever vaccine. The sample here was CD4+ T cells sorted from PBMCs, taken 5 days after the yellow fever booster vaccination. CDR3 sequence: CASSLIGWGDNEQFF. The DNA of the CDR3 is TGTGCCAGCAGCTTAATCGGGTGGGGGGACAATGAGCAGTTCTTC.